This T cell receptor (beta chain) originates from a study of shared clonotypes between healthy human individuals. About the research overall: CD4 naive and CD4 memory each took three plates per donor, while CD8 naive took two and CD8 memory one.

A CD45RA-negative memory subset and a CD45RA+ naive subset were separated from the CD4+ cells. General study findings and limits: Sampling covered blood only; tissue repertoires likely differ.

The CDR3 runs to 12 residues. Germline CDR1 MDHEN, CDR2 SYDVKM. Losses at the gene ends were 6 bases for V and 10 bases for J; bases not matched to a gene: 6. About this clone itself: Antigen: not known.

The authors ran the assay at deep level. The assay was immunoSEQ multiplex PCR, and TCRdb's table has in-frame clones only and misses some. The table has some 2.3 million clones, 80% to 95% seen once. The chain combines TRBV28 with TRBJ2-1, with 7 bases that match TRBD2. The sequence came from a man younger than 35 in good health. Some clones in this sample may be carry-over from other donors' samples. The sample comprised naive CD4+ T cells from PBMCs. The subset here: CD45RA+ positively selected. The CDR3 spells CASSPQLAEQFF. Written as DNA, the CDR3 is TGTGCCAGCAGCCCCCAACTAGCGGAGCAGTTCTTC.